The source of this T cell receptor beta chain is a study of OX40 agonist ivuxolimab in advanced cancers. Study-wide background: The patients got ivuxolimab, which is an agonistic anti-OX40 (CD134) antibody.

Germline values: CDR1 MDHEN, CDR2 SYDVKM. The J segment lost 7 bases and the V segment lost 8 bases, leaving 16 bases of the junction unmatched. The CDR3 extends over 15 amino acids. Regarding the study as a whole: The study found that CD8+ T cells averaged more expanded clones than CD4+.

Remarks on this clone: Its antigen is not identified.

Clones were read by immunoSEQ multiplex PCR, and TCRdb kept only the in-frame ones, dropping some. The sample lists about 64,000 clones; 70% to 90% were seen once. The source was CD4+ or CD8+ T cells sorted from blood, collected in a trial of the OX40 agonist ivuxolimab. The receptor was isolated from an adult with an advanced solid tumor such as melanoma, head and neck, liver or kidney cancer. This chain links TRBV28 with TRBJ1-2; 7 bases align to TRBD1. This CDR3 reads CASQLLQGRTGGYTF. Here the CDR3 DNA reads TGTGCCAGCCAACTGTTACAGGGGAGGACGGGTGGCTACACCTTC.